This record covers a single T cell receptor (beta chain). CDR1 and CDR2 from the germline V gene are SGDLS and YYNGEE. This CDR3 comprises 16 residues. The trim removed 1 base at V and 3 bases at J, leaving 9 bases unmatched. The data were obtained in a study of shared clonotypes between healthy human individuals. The method was immunoSEQ multiplex PCR; TCRdb's version includes in-frame clones alone and lacks a portion of them. The top ten hold around 1.8% of the sample, which has hundreds of thousands of clones, around 73% seen once. Recent vaccinations or acute infections were absent in the healthy HIV-negative adult donors. Each donor was a Caucasian adult residing in Nashville, Tennessee.

The chain employs TRBV9 and TRBJ1-2; 7 nucleotides align to TRBD1. Sequences were obtained from memory CD4+ T cells sorted from blood. The sample's subset: CD45RA-negative fraction. The origin of this receptor is a woman younger than 45 in good health. The CDR3 DNA sequence: TGTGCCAGCAGCGTAATATCAGGGGGGAGTTACTATGGCTACACCTTC. Translated, it gives CASSVISGGSYYGYTF.